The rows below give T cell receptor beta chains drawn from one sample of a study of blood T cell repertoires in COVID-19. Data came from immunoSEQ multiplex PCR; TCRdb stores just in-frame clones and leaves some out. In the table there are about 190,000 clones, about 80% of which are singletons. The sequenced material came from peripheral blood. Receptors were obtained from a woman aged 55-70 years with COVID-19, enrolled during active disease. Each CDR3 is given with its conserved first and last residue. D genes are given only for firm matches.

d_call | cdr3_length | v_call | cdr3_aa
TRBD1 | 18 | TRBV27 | CASSPWTGVEGTNEKLFF
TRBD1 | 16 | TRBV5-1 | CASSLSKAQTGGGYTF
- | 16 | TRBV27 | CASSLMTASYNSPLHF
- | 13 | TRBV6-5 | CASSSFEIEKLFF
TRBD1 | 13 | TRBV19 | CASSGTGNQPQHF
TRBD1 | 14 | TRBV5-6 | CASSTGTANYGYTF
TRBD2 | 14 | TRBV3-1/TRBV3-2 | CASSQGAGGGEQYF
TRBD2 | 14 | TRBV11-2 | CASSPSGIFYEQYF
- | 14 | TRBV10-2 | CASSEPGGNQPQHF
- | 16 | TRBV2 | CASSDGRQGGTGELFF
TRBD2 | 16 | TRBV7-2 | CASSLRLAGGSGEQYF
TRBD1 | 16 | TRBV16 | CASSQFGTGEVDGYTF
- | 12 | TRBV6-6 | CASSNTQETQYF
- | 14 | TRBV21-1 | CASSKSGDNEKLFF
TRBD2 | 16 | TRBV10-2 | CASSIKTSGGGDTQYF
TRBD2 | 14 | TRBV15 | CATSRGREYNEQFF
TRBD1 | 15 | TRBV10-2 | CASSENGDRNSPLHF
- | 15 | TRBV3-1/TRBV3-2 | CASSHRQRRTDTQYF
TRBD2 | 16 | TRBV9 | CASSVAASGSTDTQYF
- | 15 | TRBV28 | CASSAHPRGNTEAFF
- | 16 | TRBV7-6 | CASSLGSGVGVDTQYF
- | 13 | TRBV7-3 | CASSPGFNYGYTF
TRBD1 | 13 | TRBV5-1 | CASSPTGGGEQFF
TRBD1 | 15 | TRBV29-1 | CSVPPGQGNTDTQYF
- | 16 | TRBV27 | CASSSGPTQYPYGYTF
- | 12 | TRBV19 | CASTPGGAGYTF
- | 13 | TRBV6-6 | CASSYAPRGEQYF
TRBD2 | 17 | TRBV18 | CASSLSRLAGGKETQYF
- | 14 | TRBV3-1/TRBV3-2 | CASSEYDRRSGYTF
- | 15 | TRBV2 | CASSIDRGGTGELFF
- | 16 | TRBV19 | CASSPRHLSSYNEQFF
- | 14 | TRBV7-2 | CASSLAAGSYEQYF
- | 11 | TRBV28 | CASSHVLGYTF
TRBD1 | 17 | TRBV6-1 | CASSEYYVGTGGNEQFF
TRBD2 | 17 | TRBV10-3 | CAISLRGTSGSLNEQYF
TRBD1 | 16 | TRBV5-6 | CASSLDTGAPLSGYTF
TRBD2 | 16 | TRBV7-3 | CASSLGASGGTDTQYF
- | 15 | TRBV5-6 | CASSYTKVWTDTQYF
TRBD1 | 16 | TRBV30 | CAWPDRGRLLFYGYTF
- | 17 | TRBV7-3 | CASSLISQGIVNTEAFF
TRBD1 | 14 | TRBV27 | CASSKGQIREKLFF
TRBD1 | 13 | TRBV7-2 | CASSQGQFRGAFF
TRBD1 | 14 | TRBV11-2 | CASSLGQGASPLHF
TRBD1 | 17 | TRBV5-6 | CASSLSGQTWSNQPQHF
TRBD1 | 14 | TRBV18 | CASSPPGTALELFF
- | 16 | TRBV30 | CAWSPIGGSYNSPLHF
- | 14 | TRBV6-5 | CASKPGGNSHEQYF
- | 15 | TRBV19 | CASSRDDSPNEKLFF
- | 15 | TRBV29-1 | CSVVKTESSYNEQFF
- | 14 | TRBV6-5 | CASIPGGPGVGYTF